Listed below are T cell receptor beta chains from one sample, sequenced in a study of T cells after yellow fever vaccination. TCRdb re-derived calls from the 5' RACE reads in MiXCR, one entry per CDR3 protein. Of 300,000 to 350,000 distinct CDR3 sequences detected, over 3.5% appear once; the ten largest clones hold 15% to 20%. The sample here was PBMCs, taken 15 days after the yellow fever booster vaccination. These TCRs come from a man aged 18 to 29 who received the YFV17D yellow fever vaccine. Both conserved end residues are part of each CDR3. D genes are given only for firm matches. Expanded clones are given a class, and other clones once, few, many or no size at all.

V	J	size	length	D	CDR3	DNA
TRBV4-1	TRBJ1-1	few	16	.	CASSQIVGVKVYEAFF	TGCGCCAGCAGCCAGATCGTGGGCGTAAAGGTCTATGAAGCTTTCTTT
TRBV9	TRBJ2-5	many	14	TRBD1	CASSVWGTGETQYF	TGTGCCAGCAGCGTATGGGGGACAGGAGAGACCCAGTACTTC
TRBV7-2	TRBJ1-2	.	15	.	CASSLPAPALYGYTF	TGTGCCAGCAGCTTACCCGCCCCAGCCCTCTATGGCTACACCTTC
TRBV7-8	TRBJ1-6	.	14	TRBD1	CASRRTGINSPLHF	TGTGCCAGCAGACGGACAGGGATTAATTCACCCCTCCACTTT
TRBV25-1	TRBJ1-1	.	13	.	CASSVSRNTEAFF	TGTGCCAGCAGTGTGTCTAGGAACACTGAAGCTTTCTTT
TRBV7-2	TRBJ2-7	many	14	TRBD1	CASSAPGTGGEQYF	TGTGCCAGCAGCGCCCCCGGGACAGGCGGGGAGCAGTACTTC
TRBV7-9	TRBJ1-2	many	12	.	CASSRTAPGYTF	TGTGCCAGCAGCAGGACAGCCCCGGGCTACACCTTC
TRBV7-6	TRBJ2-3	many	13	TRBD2	CASSSRGGDTQYF	TGTGCCAGCAGCTCCCGGGGGGGAGATACGCAGTATTTT
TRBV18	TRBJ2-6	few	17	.	CASSPGRDYSGANVLTF	TGTGCCAGCTCACCTGGACGGGATTACTCTGGGGCCAACGTCCTGACTTTC
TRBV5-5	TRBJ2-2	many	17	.	CASSPARGRGNTGELFF	TGTGCCAGCAGCCCCGCCCGGGGGCGGGGAAACACCGGGGAGCTGTTTTTT
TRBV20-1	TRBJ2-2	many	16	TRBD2	CSAPKTSLSNTGELFF	TGCAGTGCCCCAAAGACTAGCCTATCGAACACCGGGGAGCTGTTTTTT
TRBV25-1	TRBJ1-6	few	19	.	CASSEYSTGMLAYNSPLHF	TGTGCCAGCAGTGAATATAGTACAGGGATGTTGGCCTATAATTCACCCCTCCACTTT
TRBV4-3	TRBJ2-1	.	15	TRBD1	CASSQETGVYNEQFF	TGCGCCAGCAGCCAAGAAACAGGGGTCTACAATGAGCAGTTCTTC
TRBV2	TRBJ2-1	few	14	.	CASGRGLPGNEQFF	TGTGCCAGCGGTCGGGGGCTCCCCGGCAATGAGCAGTTCTTC
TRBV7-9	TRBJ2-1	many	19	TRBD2	CASSLNRLRGSYSYNEQFF	TGTGCCAGCAGCTTAAACCGATTGCGGGGGTCGTACTCCTACAATGAGCAGTTCTTC
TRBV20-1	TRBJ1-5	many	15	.	CSASGAAKRDQPQHF	TGCAGTGCTAGTGGAGCTGCTAAGCGGGATCAGCCCCAGCATTTT
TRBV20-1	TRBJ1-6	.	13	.	CSANFGPNSPLHF	TGCAGTGCTAACTTCGGGCCCAATTCACCCCTCCACTTT
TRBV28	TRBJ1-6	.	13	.	CASSYQLRQPLHF	TGTGCCAGCAGTTACCAGCTAAGGCAACCCCTCCACTTT
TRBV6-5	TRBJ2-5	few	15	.	CASSYGQGKGETQYF	TGTGCCAGCAGTTACGGGCAGGGGAAGGGAGAGACCCAGTACTTC
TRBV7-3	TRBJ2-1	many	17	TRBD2	CASSLTASGGYSNEQFF	TGTGCCAGCAGCTTAACTGCTAGCGGGGGGTATAGTAATGAGCAGTTCTTC
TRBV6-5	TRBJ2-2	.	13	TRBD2	CASGLANTGELFF	TGTGCCAGCGGACTAGCGAACACCGGGGAGCTGTTTTTT
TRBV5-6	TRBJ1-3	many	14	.	CASSSTGLENTIYF	TGTGCCAGCAGCTCGACAGGTTTGGAAAACACCATATATTTT
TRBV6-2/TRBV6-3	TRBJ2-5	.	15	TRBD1	CASQDRHQMSGTQYF	TGTGCCAGCCAGGACAGGCACCAAATGTCGGGGACCCAGTACTTC
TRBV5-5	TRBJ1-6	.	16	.	CASSFDGGRNNSPLNF	TGTGCCAGCAGCTTTGACGGGGGAAGAAATAATTCACCCCTCAACTTT